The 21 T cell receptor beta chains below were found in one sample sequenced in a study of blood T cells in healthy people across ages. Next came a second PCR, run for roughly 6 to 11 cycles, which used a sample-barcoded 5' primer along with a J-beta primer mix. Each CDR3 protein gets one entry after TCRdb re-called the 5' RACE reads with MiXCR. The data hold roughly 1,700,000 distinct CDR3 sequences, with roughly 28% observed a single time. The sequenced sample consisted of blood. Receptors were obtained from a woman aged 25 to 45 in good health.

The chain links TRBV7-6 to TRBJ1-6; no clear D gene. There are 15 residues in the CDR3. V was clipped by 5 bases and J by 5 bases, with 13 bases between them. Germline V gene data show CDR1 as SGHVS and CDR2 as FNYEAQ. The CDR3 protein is CASSRGRGDNSPLHF. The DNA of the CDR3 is TGTGCCAGCAGCCGAGGACGGGGAGATAATTCACCCCTCCACTTT.

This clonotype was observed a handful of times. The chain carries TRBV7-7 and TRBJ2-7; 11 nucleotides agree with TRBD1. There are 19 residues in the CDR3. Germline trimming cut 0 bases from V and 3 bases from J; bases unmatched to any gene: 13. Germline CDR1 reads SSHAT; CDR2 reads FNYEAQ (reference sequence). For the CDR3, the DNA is TGTGCCAGCAGCTTAGCCCTTGGACAGGGGGCTTCAGACTGCTACGAGCAGTACTTC. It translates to CASSLALGQGASDCYEQYF.

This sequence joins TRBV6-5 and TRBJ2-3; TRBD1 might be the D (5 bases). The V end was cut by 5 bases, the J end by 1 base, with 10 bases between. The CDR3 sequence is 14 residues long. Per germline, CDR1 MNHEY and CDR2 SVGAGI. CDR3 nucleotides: TGTGCCAGCAGTCAGGGTTGGGGCACAGATACGCAGTATTTT. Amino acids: CASSQGWGTDTQYF.

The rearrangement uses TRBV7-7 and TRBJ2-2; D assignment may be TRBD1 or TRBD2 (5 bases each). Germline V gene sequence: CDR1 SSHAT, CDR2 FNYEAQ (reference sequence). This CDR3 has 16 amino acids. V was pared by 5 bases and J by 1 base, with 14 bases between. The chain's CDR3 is CASSPLGGRNTGELFF. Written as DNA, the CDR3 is TGTGCCAGCAGCCCGCTTGGGGGTCGGAACACCGGGGAGCTGTTTTTT.

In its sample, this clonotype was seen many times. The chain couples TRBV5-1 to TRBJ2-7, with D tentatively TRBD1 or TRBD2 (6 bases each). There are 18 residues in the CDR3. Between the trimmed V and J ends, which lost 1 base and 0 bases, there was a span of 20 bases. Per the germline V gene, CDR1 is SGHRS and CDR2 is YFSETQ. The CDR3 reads CASSLSPPGAYSSYEQYF. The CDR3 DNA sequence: TGCGCCAGCAGCTTGTCCCCCCCGGGGGCCTACAGCTCCTACGAGCAGTACTTC. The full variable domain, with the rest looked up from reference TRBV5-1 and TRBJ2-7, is KAGVTQTPRYLIKTRGQQVTLSCSPISGHRSVSWYQQTPGQGLQFLFEYFSETQRNKGNFPGRFSGRQFSNSRSEMNVSTLELGDSALYLCASSLSPPGAYSSYEQYFGPGTRLTVT.

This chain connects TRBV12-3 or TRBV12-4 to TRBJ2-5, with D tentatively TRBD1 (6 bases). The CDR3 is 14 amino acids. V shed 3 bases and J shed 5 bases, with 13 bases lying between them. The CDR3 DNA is TGTGCCAGCAGTTTTCAGGGGATACGGGAGACCCAGTACTTC. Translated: CASSFQGIRETQYF.

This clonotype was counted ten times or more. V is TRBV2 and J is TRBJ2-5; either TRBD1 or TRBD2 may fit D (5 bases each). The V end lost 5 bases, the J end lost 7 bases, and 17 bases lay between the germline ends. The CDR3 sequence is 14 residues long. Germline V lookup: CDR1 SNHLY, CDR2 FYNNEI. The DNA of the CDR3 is TGTGCCAGCAGTCCGGGGCCCTCCGCGGGGACCCAGTACTTC. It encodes CASSPGPSAGTQYF.

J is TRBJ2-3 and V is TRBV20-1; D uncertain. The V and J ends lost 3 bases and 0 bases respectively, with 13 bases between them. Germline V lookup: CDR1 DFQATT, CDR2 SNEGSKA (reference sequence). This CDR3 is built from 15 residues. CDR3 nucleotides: TGCAGTGCTAGCCGACGTTTTACTAGCACAGATACGCAGTATTTT. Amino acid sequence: CSASRRFTSTDTQYF.

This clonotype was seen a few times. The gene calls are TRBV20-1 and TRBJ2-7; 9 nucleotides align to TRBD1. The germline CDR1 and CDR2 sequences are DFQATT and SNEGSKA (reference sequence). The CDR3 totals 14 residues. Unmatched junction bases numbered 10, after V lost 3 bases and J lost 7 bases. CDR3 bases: TGCAGTGCTAGGGGGGGGACAGGGATCAATGAGCAGTACTTC. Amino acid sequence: CSARGGTGINEQYF.

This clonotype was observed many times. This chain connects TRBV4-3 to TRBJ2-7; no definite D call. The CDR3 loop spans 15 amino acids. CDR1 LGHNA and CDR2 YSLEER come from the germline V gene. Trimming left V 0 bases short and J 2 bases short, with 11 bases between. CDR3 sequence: CASSQDPQVTYEQYF. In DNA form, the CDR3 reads TGCGCCAGCAGCCAAGATCCCCAGGTTACCTACGAGCAGTACTTC.

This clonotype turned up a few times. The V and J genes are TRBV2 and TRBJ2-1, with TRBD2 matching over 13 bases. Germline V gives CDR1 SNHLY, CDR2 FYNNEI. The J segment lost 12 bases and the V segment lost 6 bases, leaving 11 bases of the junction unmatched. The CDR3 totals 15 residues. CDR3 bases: TGTGCCAGCAGGGAGGGACTAGCGGGAATCCTCCGGCAGTTCTTC. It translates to CASREGLAGILRQFF.

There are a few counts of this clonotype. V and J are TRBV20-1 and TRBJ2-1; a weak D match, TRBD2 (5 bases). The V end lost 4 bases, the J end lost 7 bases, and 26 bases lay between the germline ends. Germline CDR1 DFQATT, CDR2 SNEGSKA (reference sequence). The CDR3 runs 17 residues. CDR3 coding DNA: TGCAGTGCTACCTCTAGCAATCCCATTTCCCTCTATAATGAGCAGTTCTTC. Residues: CSATSSNPISLYNEQFF.

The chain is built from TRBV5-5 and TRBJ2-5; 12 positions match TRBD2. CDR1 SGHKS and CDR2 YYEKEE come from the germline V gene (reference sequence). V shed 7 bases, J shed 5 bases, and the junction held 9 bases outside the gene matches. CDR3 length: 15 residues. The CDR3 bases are TGTGCCAGCTTGACCGAGACTAGCGGGAGTGAGACCCAGTACTTC. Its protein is CASLTETSGSETQYF.

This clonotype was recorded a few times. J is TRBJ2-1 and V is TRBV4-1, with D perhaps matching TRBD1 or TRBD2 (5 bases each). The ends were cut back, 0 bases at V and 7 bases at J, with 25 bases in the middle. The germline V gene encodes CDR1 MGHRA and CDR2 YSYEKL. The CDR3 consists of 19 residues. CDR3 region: CASSQDGGAVGRWGNEQFF. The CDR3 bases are TGCGCCAGCAGCCAAGATGGGGGTGCGGTAGGTCGTTGGGGGAATGAGCAGTTCTTC.

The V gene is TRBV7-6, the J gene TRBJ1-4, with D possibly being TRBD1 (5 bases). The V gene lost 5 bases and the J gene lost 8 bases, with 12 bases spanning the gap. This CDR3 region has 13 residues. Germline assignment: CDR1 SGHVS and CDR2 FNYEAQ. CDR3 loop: CASSARQREKLFF. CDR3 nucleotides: TGTGCCAGCAGCGCCCGACAGCGAGAAAAACTGTTTTTT.

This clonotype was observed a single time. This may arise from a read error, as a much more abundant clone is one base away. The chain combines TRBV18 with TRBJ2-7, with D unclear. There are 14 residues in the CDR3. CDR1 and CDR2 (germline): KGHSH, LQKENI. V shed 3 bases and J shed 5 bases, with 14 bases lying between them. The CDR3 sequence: CASSPRQNGHEQYF. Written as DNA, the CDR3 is TGTGCCAGCTCACCCAGGCAGAATGGGCACGAGCAGTACTTC.

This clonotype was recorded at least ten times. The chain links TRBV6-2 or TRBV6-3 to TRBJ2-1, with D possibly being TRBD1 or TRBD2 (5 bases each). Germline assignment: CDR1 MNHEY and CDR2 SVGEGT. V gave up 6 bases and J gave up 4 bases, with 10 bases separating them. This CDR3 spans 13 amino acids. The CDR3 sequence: CASRGTSYNEQFF. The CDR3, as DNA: TGTGCCAGCAGGGGGACGTCTTACAATGAGCAGTTCTTC.

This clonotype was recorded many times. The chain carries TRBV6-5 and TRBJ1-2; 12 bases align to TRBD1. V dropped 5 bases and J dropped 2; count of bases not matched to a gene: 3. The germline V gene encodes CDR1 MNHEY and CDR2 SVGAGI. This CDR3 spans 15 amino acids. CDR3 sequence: CASSRGTGGNYGYTF. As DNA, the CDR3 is TGTGCCAGCAGTAGAGGGACAGGGGGCAACTATGGCTACACCTTC.

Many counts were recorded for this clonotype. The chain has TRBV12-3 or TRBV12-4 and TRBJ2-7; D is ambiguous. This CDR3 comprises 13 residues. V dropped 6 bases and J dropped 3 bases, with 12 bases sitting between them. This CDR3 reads CASRALLGYEQYF. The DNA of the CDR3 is TGTGCCAGCAGAGCCCTCCTCGGCTACGAGCAGTACTTC.

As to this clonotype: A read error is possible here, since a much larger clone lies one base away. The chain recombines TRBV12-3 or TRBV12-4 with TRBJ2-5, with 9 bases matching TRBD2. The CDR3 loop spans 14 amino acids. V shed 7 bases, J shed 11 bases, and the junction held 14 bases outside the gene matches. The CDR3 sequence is CASTRLAGNNEQYF. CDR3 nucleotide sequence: TGTGCCAGCACTCGGCTAGCGGGGAACAATGAGCAGTACTTC.

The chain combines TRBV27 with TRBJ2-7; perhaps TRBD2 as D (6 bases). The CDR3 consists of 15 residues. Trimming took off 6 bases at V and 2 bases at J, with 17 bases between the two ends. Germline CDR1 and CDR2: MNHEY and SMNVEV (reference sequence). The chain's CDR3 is CASSKLWGETYEQYF. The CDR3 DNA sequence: TGTGCCAGCAGCAAACTTTGGGGGGAAACCTACGAGCAGTACTTC.